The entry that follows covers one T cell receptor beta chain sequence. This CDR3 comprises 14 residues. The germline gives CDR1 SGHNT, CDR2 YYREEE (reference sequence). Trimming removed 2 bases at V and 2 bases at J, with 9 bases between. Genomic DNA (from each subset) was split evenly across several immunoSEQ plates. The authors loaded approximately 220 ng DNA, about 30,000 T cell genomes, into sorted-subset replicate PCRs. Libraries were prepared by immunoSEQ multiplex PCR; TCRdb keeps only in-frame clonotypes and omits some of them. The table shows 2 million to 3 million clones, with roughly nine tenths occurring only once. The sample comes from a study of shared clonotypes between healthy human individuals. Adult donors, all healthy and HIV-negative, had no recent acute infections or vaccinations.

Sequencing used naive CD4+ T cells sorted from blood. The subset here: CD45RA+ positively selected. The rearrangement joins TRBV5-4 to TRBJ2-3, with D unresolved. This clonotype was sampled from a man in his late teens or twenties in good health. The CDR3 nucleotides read TGTGCCAGCAGCTTAACCCAGGCCACAGATACGCAGTATTTT. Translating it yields CASSLTQATDTQYF.